This T cell receptor beta chain was captured by sequencing in a study of T cells after yellow fever vaccination. Template switching by 5'RACE produced TCR cDNA, adding a universal primer site and UMIs. TCRdb used MiXCR to reprocess the 5' RACE reads, holding one entry per CDR3 protein. The sample lists over 300,000 distinct CDR3 sequences, 4.1% occurring once. The V and J ends lost 5 bases and 0 bases respectively, with 11 bases between them. This CDR3 contains 14 residues. The germline V gene has CDR1 SGHKS and CDR2 YYEKEE (reference sequence). Points from the study as a whole: Detected again after the booster were most primary-vaccination clones, at 96% CD4 and 70% to 90% CD8. Sorted repertoires could include abundant contaminating clonotypes from bulk cells. Overall, a small share of clonotypes was seen in both CD4 and CD8 compartments.

This clonotype was observed a handful of times. Its antigen is undetermined. The clonotype comes from a man aged 18 to 35 who received the YFV17D yellow fever vaccine. The chain carries TRBV5-5 and TRBJ1-1; D gene uncertain. Sequenced material: PBMCs, taken 5 days after the yellow fever booster vaccination. This CDR3 reads CASRPRELNTEAFF. CDR3 bases: TGTGCCAGCAGACCCCGGGAGCTGAACACTGAAGCTTTCTTT.